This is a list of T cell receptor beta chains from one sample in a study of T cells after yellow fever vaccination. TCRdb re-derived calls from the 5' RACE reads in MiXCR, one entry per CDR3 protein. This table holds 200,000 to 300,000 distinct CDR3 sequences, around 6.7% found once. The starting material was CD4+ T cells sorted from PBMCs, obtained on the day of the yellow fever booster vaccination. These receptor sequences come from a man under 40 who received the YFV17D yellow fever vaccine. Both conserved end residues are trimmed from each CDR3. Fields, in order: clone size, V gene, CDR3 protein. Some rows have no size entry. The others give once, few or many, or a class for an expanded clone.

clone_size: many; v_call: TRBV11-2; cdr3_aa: ASSLEGGIYEQY
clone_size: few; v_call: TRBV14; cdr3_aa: ASSRQGSKF
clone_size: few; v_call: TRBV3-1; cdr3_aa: ASSRAPFGELF
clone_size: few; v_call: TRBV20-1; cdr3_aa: SARDALAGGRTDTQY
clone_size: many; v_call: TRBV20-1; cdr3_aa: SARLDGNTEAF
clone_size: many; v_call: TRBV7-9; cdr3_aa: ASSSWTGRGGIQY
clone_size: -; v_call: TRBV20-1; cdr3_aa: SASGQRVDEQY
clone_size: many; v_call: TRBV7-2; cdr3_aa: ASSFSGRAYNEQF
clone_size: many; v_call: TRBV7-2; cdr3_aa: ASTLRALRGDTQY
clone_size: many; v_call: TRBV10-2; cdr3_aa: ASSESSGRYNEQF
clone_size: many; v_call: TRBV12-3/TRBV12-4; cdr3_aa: ASSSGGRGYT
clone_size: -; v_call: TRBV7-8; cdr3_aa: ASSPDRLRVNTEAF
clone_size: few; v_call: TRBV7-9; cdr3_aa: ASSLAGRDLQPQH
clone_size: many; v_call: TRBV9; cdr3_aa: ASSVTSGGRTGELF
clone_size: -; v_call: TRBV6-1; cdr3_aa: ASRLPGAGDTQY
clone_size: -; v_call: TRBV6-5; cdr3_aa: ASSYSVQTAAETQY
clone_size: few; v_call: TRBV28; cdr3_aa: ASSITGAGANVLT
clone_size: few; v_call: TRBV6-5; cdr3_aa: ASRFGTSGTGELF
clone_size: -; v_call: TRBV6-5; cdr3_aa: ASSPPGGARETQY
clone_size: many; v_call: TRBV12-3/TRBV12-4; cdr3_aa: ASSFSSGPTYEQY